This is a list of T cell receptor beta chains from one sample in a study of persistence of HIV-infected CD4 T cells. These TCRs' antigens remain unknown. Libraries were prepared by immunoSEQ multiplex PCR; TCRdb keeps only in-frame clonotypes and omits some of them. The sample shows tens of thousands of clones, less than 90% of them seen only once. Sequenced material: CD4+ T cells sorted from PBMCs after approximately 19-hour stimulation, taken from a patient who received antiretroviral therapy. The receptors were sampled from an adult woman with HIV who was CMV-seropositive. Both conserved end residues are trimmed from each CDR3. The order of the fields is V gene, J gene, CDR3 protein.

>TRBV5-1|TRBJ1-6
ASSRDASNSPLH
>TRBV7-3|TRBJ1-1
ASSSTRDTEAF
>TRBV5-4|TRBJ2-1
ASRYGTGGGYNEQF
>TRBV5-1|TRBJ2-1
ASSFRDSSSYNEQF
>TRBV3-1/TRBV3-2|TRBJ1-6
ASSQPSGAPYNSPLH
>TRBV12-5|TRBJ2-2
ASGITPRPLF
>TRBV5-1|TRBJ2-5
ASSEVPGGVETQY
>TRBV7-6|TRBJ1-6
ASSGTGNSPLH
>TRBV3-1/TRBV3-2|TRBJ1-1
ASSQGSRTEAF
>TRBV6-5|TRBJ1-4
ASRGGGGEKLF
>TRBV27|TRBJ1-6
ASSASDIRDSPLH
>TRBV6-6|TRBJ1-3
ASNPGQGVGGNTIY
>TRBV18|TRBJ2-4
ASSPVAENIQY
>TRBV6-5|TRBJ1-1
ASTRTVNAEAF